This T cell receptor (beta chain) comes out of a study of cytomegalovirus exposure and HLA in healthy donors. The PCR made use of 60 Vbeta and 13 Jbeta primers. This table comes from immunoSEQ multiplex PCR, and its TCRdb copy is limited to in-frame clones, with some not included. The profile shows 99,000 or so clones, about 15% of them singletons. The CDR3 runs to 14 residues. V was shortened by 8 bases and J by 4 bases, with 17 bases between the two germline ends. Germline CDR1 LNHNV, CDR2 YYDKDF (reference sequence). Findings and limits, study-wide: According to the study, 150 to 200 TCR beta chains were cytomegalovirus-associated.

This clone was detected only a few times. The target antigen is unknown. The chain carries TRBV15 and TRBJ1-2; perhaps TRBD1 as D (5 bases). Sequencing input: PBMCs. This receptor was obtained from a female donor in good health and CMV-seronegative. The CDR3 region has the DNA TGTGCCACCGCCAGGGCGGGGGAGGTCTATGGCTACACCTTC. Translation: CATARAGEVYGYTF.